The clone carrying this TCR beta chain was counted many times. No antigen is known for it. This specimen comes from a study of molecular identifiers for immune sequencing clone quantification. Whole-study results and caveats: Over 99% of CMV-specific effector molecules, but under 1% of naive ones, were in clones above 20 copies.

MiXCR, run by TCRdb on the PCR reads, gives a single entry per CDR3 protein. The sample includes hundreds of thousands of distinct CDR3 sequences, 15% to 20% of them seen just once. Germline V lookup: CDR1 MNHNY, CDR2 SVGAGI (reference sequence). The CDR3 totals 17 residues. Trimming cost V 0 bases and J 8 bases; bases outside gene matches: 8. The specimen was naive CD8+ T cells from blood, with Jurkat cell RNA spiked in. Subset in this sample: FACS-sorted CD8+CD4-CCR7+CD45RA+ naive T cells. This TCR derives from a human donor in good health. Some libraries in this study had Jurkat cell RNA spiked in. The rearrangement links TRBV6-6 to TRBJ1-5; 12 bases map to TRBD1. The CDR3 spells CASSYSRDRGPGEPQHF. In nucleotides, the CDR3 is TGTGCCAGCAGTTACTCCCGGGACAGGGGGCCCGGGGAGCCCCAGCATTTT.